This is a list of T cell receptor beta chains from one sample in a study of tumor-infiltrating lymphocytes in localized non-small cell lung cancer. This table comes from immunoSEQ multiplex PCR, and its TCRdb copy is limited to in-frame clones, with some not included. The sample yields some 8,400 clones, under 85% seen once. The sample taken for sequencing was lung tumor tissue. These receptor sequences come from a human donor with non-small cell lung cancer. The CDR3 runs from the conserved cysteine through the conserved F or W. D genes are given only for firm matches. Some rows mark clone size as missing; the rest say once, few, many or name a class of expanded clone.

D: -; V: TRBV5-6; J: TRBJ2-7; size: -; CDR3: CASSTGPYEQYF; DNA: TGTGCCAGCAGTACCGGGCCCTACGAGCAGTACTTC
D: -; V: TRBV7-2; J: TRBJ2-3; size: -; CDR3: CASSLGPLTDTQYF; DNA: TGTGCCAGCAGCCTAGGACCTCTTACAGATACGCAGTATTTT
D: TRBD1; V: TRBV4-3; J: TRBJ1-4; size: -; CDR3: CASSQGHRGWGTNEKLFF; DNA: TGCGCCAGCAGCCAAGGACACAGGGGTTGGGGCACTAATGAAAAACTGTTTTTT
D: -; V: TRBV13; J: TRBJ2-2; size: -; CDR3: CASSLISGAGELFF; DNA: TGTGCCAGCAGCTTAATCTCAGGCGCCGGGGAGCTGTTTTTT
D: -; V: TRBV19; J: TRBJ2-3; size: -; CDR3: CASSIIGVTDTQYF; DNA: TGTGCCAGTAGTATAATAGGGGTCACAGATACGCAGTATTTT
D: -; V: TRBV14; J: TRBJ1-2; size: -; CDR3: CASSQDRRVNGYTF; DNA: TGTGCCAGCAGCCAAGATAGGAGGGTGAATGGCTACACCTTC
D: TRBD2; V: TRBV7-2; J: TRBJ2-5; size: once; CDR3: CASSFGLGKTQYF; DNA: TGTGCCAGCAGCTTCGGACTAGGGAAGACCCAGTACTTC
D: -; V: TRBV29-1; J: TRBJ2-7; size: -; CDR3: CSVEGDGVYEQYF; DNA: TGCAGCGTTGAAGGGGATGGGGTGTACGAGCAGTACTTC
D: TRBD1; V: TRBV5-1; J: TRBJ2-5; size: medium-sized; CDR3: CASSPQGQVGQETQYF; DNA: TGCGCCAGCAGCCCGCAAGGACAGGTTGGACAAGAGACCCAGTACTTC
D: -; V: TRBV30; J: TRBJ2-1; size: -; CDR3: CAWTVGGTHNEQFF; DNA: TGTGCCTGGACAGTCGGGGGAACGCACAATGAGCAGTTCTTC
D: TRBD1; V: TRBV18; J: TRBJ1-2; size: -; CDR3: CASSPAGQGANYGYTF; DNA: TGTGCCAGCTCACCAGCGGGACAGGGGGCTAACTATGGCTACACCTTC
D: -; V: TRBV27; J: TRBJ1-1; size: -; CDR3: CASRGNQGNTEAFF; DNA: TGTGCCAGCAGGGGGAATCAGGGGAACACTGAAGCTTTCTTT
D: TRBD2; V: TRBV7-7; J: TRBJ2-1; size: -; CDR3: CASSSGLAGGNEQFF; DNA: TGTGCTAGCAGCTCGGGACTAGCGGGAGGGAATGAGCAGTTCTTC
D: TRBD2; V: TRBV5-4; J: TRBJ2-2; size: -; CDR3: CASSDTTSRELFF; DNA: TGTGCCAGCAGCGACACGACTAGCCGGGAGCTGTTTTTT
D: TRBD2; V: TRBV7-2; J: TRBJ2-1; size: -; CDR3: CASRGPGLAGTEQFF; DNA: TGTGCCAGCAGGGGTCCGGGACTAGCGGGAACTGAGCAGTTCTTC
D: -; V: TRBV10-2; J: TRBJ1-5; size: few; CDR3: CASRDLSNQPQHF; DNA: TGCGCCAGCAGGGACCTGAGCAATCAGCCCCAGCATTTT
D: TRBD1; V: TRBV10-3; J: TRBJ2-7; size: once; CDR3: CAINQGTGFDEQYF; DNA: TGTGCCATCAACCAAGGGACAGGGTTCGACGAGCAGTACTTC